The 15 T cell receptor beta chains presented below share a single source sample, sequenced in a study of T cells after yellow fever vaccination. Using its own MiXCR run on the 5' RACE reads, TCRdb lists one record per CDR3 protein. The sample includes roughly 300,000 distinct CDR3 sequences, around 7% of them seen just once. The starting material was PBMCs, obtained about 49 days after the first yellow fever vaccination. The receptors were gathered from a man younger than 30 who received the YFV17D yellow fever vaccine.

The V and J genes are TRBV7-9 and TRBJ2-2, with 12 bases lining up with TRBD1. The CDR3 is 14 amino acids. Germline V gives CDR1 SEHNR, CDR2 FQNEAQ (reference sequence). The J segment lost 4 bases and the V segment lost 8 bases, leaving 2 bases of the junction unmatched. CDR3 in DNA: TGTGCCAGCCTGGGACAGGGGGCCACCGGGGAGCTGTTTTTT. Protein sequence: CASLGQGATGELFF. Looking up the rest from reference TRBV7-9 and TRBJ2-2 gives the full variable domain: DTGVSQNPRHKITKRGQNVTFRCDPISEHNRLYWYRQTLGQGPEFLTYFQNEAQLEKSRLLSDRFSAERPKGSFSTLEIQRTEQGDSAMYLCASLGQGATGELFFGEGSRLTVL.

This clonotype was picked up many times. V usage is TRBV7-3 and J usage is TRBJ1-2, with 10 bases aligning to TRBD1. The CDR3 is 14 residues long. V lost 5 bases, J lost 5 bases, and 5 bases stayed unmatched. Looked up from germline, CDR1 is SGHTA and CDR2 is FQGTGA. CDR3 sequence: CASSPRDRGYGYTF. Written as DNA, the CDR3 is TGTGCCAGCAGCCCGCGGGACAGGGGATATGGCTACACCTTC.

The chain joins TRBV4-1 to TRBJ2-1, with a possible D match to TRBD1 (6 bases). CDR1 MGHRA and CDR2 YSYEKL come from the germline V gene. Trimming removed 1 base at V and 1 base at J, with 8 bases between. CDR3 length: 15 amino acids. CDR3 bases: TGCGCCAGCAGCCAAGGAGGACAGTCCTACAATGAGCAGTTCTTC. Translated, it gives CASSQGGQSYNEQFF.

The DNA of the CDR3 is TGTGCCAGCATTCGGTCGGGGGCCCAAGAGACCCAGTACTTC. It codes for CASIRSGAQETQYF. The rearrangement joins TRBV28 to TRBJ2-5, with D possibly called TRBD1 or TRBD2 (6 bases each). In germline, CDR1 is MDHEN, CDR2 SYDVKM. V shed 7 bases and J shed 1 base, with 13 bases lying between them. The CDR3 loop spans 14 amino acids. The full variable domain, in which reference TRBV28 and TRBJ2-5 provide the parts outside the CDR3, is DVKVTQSSRYLVKRTGEKVFLECVQDMDHENMFWYRQDPGLGLRLIYFSYDVKMKEKGDIPEGYSVSREKKERFSLILESASTNQTSMYLCASIRSGAQETQYFGPGTRLLVL.

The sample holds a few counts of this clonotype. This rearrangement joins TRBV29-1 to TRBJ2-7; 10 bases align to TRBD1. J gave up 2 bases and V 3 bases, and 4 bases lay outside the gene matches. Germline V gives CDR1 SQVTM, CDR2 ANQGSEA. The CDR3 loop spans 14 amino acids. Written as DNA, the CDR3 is TGCAGCGTTGAGGGACAGGGGTTCCCCTACGAGCAGTACTTC. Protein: CSVEGQGFPYEQYF.

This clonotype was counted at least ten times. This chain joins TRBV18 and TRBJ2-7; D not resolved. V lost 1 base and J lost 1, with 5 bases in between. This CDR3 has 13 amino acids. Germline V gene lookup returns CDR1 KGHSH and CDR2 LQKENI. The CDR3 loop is CASSPRGSYEQYV. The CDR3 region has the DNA TGTGCCAGCTCACCACGGGGTTCCTACGAGCAGTACGTC.

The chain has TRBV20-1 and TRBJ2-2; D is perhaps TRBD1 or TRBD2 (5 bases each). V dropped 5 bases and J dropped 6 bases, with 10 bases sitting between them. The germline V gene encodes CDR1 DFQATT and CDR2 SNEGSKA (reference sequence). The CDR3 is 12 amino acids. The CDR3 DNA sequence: TGCAGTGCTGAGGGGTACCCCGGGGAGCTGTTTTTT. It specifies CSAEGYPGELFF.

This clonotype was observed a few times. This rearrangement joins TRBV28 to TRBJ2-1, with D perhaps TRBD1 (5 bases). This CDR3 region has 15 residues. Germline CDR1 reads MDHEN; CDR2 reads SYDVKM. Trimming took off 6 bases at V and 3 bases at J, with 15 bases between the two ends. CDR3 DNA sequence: TGTGCCAGCAGCCGCCCTTGGGGCCTCTACAATGAGCAGTTCTTC. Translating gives CASSRPWGLYNEQFF.

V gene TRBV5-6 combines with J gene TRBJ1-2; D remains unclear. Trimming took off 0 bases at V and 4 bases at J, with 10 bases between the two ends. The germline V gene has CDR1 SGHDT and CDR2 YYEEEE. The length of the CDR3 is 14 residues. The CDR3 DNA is TGTGCCAGCAGCTTGGACGGGGTGCCCTATGGCTACACCTTC. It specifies CASSLDGVPYGYTF.

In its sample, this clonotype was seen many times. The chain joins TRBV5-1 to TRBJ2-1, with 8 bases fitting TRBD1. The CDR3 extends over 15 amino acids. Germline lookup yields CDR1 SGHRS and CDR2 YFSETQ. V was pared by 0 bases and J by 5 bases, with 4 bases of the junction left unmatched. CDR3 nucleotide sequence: TGCGCCAGCAGCTTGGCAGGGGGCGTTAACAATGAGCAGTTCTTC. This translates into CASSLAGGVNNEQFF.

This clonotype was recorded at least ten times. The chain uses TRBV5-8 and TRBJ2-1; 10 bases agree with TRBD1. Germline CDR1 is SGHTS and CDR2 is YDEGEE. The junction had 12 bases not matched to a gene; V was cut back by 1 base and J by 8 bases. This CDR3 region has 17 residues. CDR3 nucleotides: TGTGCCAGCAGCTTGCAGCTGACAGGGGGCGCAATCGATGAGCAGTTCTTC. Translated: CASSLQLTGGAIDEQFF.

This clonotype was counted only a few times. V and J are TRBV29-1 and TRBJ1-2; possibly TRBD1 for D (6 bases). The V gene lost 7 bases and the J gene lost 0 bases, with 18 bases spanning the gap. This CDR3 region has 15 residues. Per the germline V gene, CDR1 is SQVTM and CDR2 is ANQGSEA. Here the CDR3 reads CSASGGPWTNYGYTF. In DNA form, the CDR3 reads TGCAGCGCCTCGGGGGGCCCTTGGACTAACTATGGCTACACCTTC.

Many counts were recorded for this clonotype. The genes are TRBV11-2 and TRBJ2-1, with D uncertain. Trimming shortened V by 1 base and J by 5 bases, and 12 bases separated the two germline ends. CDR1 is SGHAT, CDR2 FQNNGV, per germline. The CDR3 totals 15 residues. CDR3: CASSLGAPKNNEQFF. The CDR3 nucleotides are TGTGCCAGCAGCTTAGGGGCACCGAAAAACAATGAGCAGTTCTTC.

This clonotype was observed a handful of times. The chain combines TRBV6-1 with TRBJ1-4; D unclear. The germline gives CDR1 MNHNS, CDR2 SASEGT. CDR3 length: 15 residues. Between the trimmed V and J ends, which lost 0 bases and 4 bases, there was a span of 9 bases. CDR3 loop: CASSEAWTINEKLFF. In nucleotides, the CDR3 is TGTGCCAGCAGTGAAGCATGGACGATTAATGAAAAACTGTTTTTT.

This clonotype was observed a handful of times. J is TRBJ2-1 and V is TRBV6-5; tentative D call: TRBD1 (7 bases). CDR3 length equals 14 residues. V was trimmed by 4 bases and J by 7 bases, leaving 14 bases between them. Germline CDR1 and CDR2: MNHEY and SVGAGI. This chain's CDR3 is CASSSLQGRNEQFF. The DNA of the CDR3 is TGTGCCAGCAGTTCCCTACAGGGGAGGAATGAGCAGTTCTTC.